Below are 27 T cell receptor beta chains sequenced from a single sample in a study of early T cells in non-severe SARS-CoV-2 infection. TCRdb reanalysed the 5' RACE reads using MiXCR and keeps one entry per CDR3 protein. Here the sample spans fewer than 75,000 distinct CDR3 sequences, about 19% being singletons. The sample was whole blood, taken at baseline. These receptors were taken from an adult who was a healthcare worker with PCR-confirmed SARS-CoV-2 infection or an uninfected control (not recorded which).

This clonotype came up many times. The chain couples TRBV6-5 to TRBJ1-1; D unclear. The V gene's germline CDR1 is MNHEY and CDR2 SVGAGI. The CDR3 is made up of 11 amino acids. V gave up 5 bases and J gave up 4 bases, with 5 bases separating them. The chain's CDR3 is CASSRGTEAFF. DNA for the CDR3: TGTGCCAGCAGTCGGGGCACTGAAGCTTTCTTT.

This clonotype occurred a few times. The rearrangement joins TRBV7-9 to TRBJ1-1, with 7 bases fitting TRBD1. The CDR3 runs to 13 residues. V gave up 5 bases and J gave up 11 bases; unmatched junction bases: 11. The V gene's germline CDR1 is SEHNR and CDR2 FQNEAQ (reference sequence). The CDR3 DNA reads as TGTGCCAGCAGCCCACGGACAGGTCGGAAGGCTTTCTTT. It yields the protein CASSPRTGRKAFF.

The count of this clonotype is one. The chain joins TRBV9 to TRBJ1-4; D remains unclear. This CDR3 comprises 16 residues. V lost 2 bases and J lost 7, with 18 bases in between. Germline CDR1 is SGDLS and CDR2 is YYNGEE. CDR3 in amino acids: CASSVDPWSAIEKLFF. In nucleotides, the CDR3 is TGTGCCAGCAGCGTCGACCCCTGGTCAGCTATTGAAAAACTGTTTTTT.

The sample holds a few counts of this clonotype. The chain employs TRBV11-2 and TRBJ1-3, with no clear D. CDR3 length: 13 amino acids. CDR1 is SGHAT and CDR2 is FQNNGV in the germline V gene. V was shortened by 6 bases and J by 9 bases, with 15 bases between the two germline ends. The CDR3 reads CASSLFQTVTIYF. The CDR3 region has the DNA TGTGCCAGCAGTTTATTCCAGACCGTCACCATATATTTT.

Many counts were recorded for this clonotype. The chain uses TRBV30 and TRBJ1-6; the D is unclear. Trimming pared 2 bases from V and 6 bases from J, leaving 14 bases between. The CDR3 contains 15 residues. Germline V lookup: CDR1 GTSNPN, CDR2 SVGIG (reference sequence). The CDR3 is CAWSLGYSGNSPLHF. For the CDR3, the DNA is TGTGCCTGGAGTTTGGGGTACAGTGGTAATTCACCCCTCCACTTT.

The rearrangement uses TRBV7-3 and TRBJ2-3; D is possibly TRBD1 or TRBD2 (5 bases each). Germline V gene sequence: CDR1 SGHTA, CDR2 FQGTGA. The CDR3 covers 14 residues. The V end lost 5 bases, the J end lost 2 bases, and 11 bases lay between the germline ends. CDR3 nucleotides: TGTGCCAGCAGCCGGGACCACCTCACAGATACGCAGTATTTT. Its protein is CASSRDHLTDTQYF. The full variable domain, with the rest looked up from reference TRBV7-3 and TRBJ2-3, is GAGVSQTPSNKVTEKGKYVELRCDPISGHTALYWYRQSLGQGPEFLIYFQGTGAADDSGLPNDRFFAVRPEGSVSTLKIQRTERGDSAVYLCASSRDHLTDTQYFGPGTRLTVL.

This clonotype was counted only a few times. The chain links TRBV27 to TRBJ2-1; TRBD2 agrees at 12 bases. The CDR3 contains 18 residues. J lost 4 bases, V lost 2 bases, and 9 bases had no gene match. Germline V lookup: CDR1 MNHEY, CDR2 SMNVEV (reference sequence). The DNA of the CDR3 is TGTGCCAGCAGTTTAGCTGCCGGACTAGCGGGGTTGTACAATGAGCAGTTCTTC. Translation gives CASSLAAGLAGLYNEQFF.

In this sample, this clonotype turned up a few times. Here the CDR3 DNA reads TGCAGCGTTGAAGTTGCAGGGGCCCCCGGGAATGAGCAGTTCTTC. Protein: CSVEVAGAPGNEQFF. The chain uses TRBV29-1 and TRBJ2-1, with D possibly matching TRBD1 (6 bases). The CDR3 extends over 15 amino acids. The V and J ends lost 1 base and 7 bases respectively, with 17 bases between them. Germline CDR1 reads SQVTM; CDR2 reads ANQGSEA.

The V and J genes are TRBV27 and TRBJ2-5, with D possibly matching TRBD1 (6 bases). Trimming took 6 bases from V and 5 from J, leaving 13 bases between them. Germline V gene lookup returns CDR1 MNHEY and CDR2 SMNVEV (reference sequence). The length of the CDR3 is 13 residues. The CDR3 DNA reads TGTGCCAGCAGACTGGGGGCAGGGGAGACCCAGTACTTC. Its protein is CASRLGAGETQYF.

The chain joins TRBV7-9 to TRBJ1-4; possible D gene TRBD1, 5 bases. From germline, CDR1 is SEHNR and CDR2 FQNEAQ (reference sequence). The CDR3 runs 12 residues. V was pared by 4 bases and J by 5 bases, with 5 bases between. DNA for the CDR3: TGTGCCAGCAGCTCAGGGAATGAAAAACTGTTTTTT. Its translation is CASSSGNEKLFF.

This clonotype was seen only a few times. The rearrangement joins TRBV2 to TRBJ1-5, with 9 bases lining up with TRBD1. Per the germline V gene, CDR1 is SNHLY and CDR2 is FYNNEI. Germline trimming cut 4 bases from V and 3 bases from J; bases unmatched to any gene: 10. The CDR3 spans 17 residues. CDR3 nucleotide sequence: TGTGCCAGCAGTGGTGGATCAACAGGGGGCTTCAATCAGCCCCAGCATTTT. It translates to CASSGGSTGGFNQPQHF.

This chain uses TRBV29-1 with TRBJ2-4; the D gene is possibly TRBD1 (5 bases). Trimming shortened V by 6 bases and J by 8 bases, and 11 bases separated the two germline ends. CDR3 length: 11 amino acids. Germline lookup yields CDR1 SQVTM and CDR2 ANQGSEA. CDR3 nucleotides: TGCAGCGTAGATGAAGGGGACATTCAGTACTTC. Translating gives CSVDEGDIQYF.

There are a few counts of this clonotype. The chain links TRBV15 to TRBJ2-5; D is perhaps TRBD2 (6 bases). Germline CDR1 reads LNHNV; CDR2 reads YYDKDF (reference sequence). This CDR3 has 15 residues. Trimming left V 0 bases short and J 4 bases short, with 12 bases between. The CDR3 protein is CATSRDRRERETQYF. The CDR3 coding sequence is TGTGCCACCAGCAGAGATCGGAGGGAGCGAGAGACCCAGTACTTC.

The J gene is TRBJ2-7, the V gene TRBV5-1; D perhaps matches TRBD1 (6 bases). V lost 0 bases to trimming and J lost 3 bases, with 10 bases between them. The germline V gene has CDR1 SGHRS and CDR2 YFSETQ. CDR3 length equals 14 residues. CDR3 bases: TGCGCCAGCAGCTTGGCAGGGGTTAGCTACGAGCAGTACTTC. It translates to CASSLAGVSYEQYF.

This clonotype has just a few counts. The V gene is TRBV2, the J gene TRBJ2-7, with D tentatively TRBD1 (6 bases). Germline-derived CDR1 and CDR2 are SNHLY and FYNNEI. This CDR3 region has 13 residues. V gave up 6 bases and J gave up 4 bases, with 13 bases separating them. The CDR3 here is CASSEWQGYEQYF. Here the CDR3 DNA reads TGTGCCAGCAGCGAGTGGCAGGGGTACGAGCAGTACTTC.

This rearrangement joins TRBV30 to TRBJ2-5, with 9 bases fitting TRBD2. There are 13 residues in the CDR3. Trimming took 1 base from V and 9 from J; bases not matched to a gene: 6. From germline, CDR1 is GTSNPN and CDR2 SVGIG (reference sequence). CDR3 in DNA: TGTGCCTGGAGTGCGAGCGGGGGGTTCCCCCAGTACTTC. The encoded protein is CAWSASGGFPQYF.

V and J are TRBV14 and TRBJ1-2; 8 nucleotides match TRBD1. Germline trimming cut 1 base from V and 3 bases from J; bases unmatched to any gene: 4. Germline-derived CDR1 and CDR2 are SGHDN and FVKESK. CDR3 length: 15 residues. CDR3 residues: CASSQVHRGDYGYTF. CDR3 nucleotide sequence: TGTGCCAGCAGCCAAGTTCACAGGGGGGACTATGGCTACACCTTC.

The rearrangement uses TRBV5-1 and TRBJ1-2, with 9 bases matching TRBD1. The CDR3 extends over 16 amino acids. Trimming took 4 bases from V and 4 from J; bases not matched to a gene: 11. Germline-derived CDR1 and CDR2 are SGHRS and YFSETQ. The CDR3 region is CASSPGVGQGGYGYTF. The CDR3 DNA is TGCGCCAGCAGCCCTGGTGTGGGACAGGGCGGCTATGGCTACACCTTC.

This clonotype showed up just a few times. The rearrangement joins TRBV24-1 to TRBJ1-3; D is undetermined. The CDR3 length is 11 residues. Looked up from germline, CDR1 is KGHDR and CDR2 is SFDVKD. The germline V and J ends were trimmed by 4 bases and 9 bases, with 6 bases remaining between them. CDR3 DNA: TGTGCCACCAGTGACGGTCTCACCATATATTTT. This sequence encodes CATSDGLTIYF.

This clonotype was found many times. This chain joins TRBV30 and TRBJ1-2; no clear D. Germline V lookup: CDR1 GTSNPN, CDR2 SVGIG (reference sequence). V was trimmed by 6 bases and J by 2 bases, leaving 7 bases between them. CDR3 length: 11 amino acids. The CDR3 DNA reads TGTGCCTGTGGCCGGAACTATGGCTACACCTTC. Protein product: CACGRNYGYTF.

This clonotype has a handful of counts. The chain is built from TRBV25-1 and TRBJ1-6; D ambiguous. The CDR3 consists of 16 residues. V was shortened by 1 base and J by 0 bases, with 7 bases between the two germline ends. From germline, CDR1 is MGHDK and CDR2 SYGVNS. The CDR3: CASSESGSSYNSPLHF. The DNA of the CDR3 is TGTGCCAGCAGTGAATCCGGGAGCTCCTATAATTCACCCCTCCACTTT.

This clonotype was counted only a few times. The rearrangement joins TRBV15 to TRBJ2-7; TRBD1 is a possible D gene (6 bases). Trimming left V 1 base short and J 10 bases short, with 11 bases between. Germline CDR1 LNHNV, CDR2 YYDKDF (reference sequence). There are 12 residues in the CDR3. This CDR3 reads CATSRAEGGQYF. CDR3 nucleotides: TGTGCCACCAGCAGAGCGGAAGGGGGTCAGTACTTC.

This clonotype was counted between two and nine times. V is TRBV19 and J is TRBJ1-4; D perhaps matches TRBD1 (5 bases). The germline CDR1 and CDR2 sequences are LNHDA and SQIVND (reference sequence). The CDR3 length is 15 residues. V was clipped by 9 bases and J by 0 bases, with 14 bases between them. Here the CDR3 reads CASRRGTATNEKLFF. DNA of the CDR3: TGTGCCAGCCGTCGGGGGACCGCAACTAATGAAAAACTGTTTTTT.

In its sample, this clonotype was seen a few times. The chain recombines TRBV29-1 with TRBJ1-1; D might be TRBD1 (5 bases). Between the trimmed V and J ends, which lost 6 bases and 4 bases, there was a span of 15 bases. Per the germline V gene, CDR1 is SQVTM and CDR2 is ANQGSEA. The CDR3 is 13 amino acids. DNA of the CDR3: TGCAGCGTGAGCAGGGTGAGTAGCACTGAAGCTTTCTTT. Translated, it gives CSVSRVSSTEAFF.

The chain employs TRBV12-3 or TRBV12-4 and TRBJ2-3; no reliable D call. The germline V and J ends were trimmed by 3 bases and 1 base, with 11 bases remaining between them. The CDR3 runs 15 residues. DNA of the CDR3: TGTGCCAGCAGTTTCTTTTCCACCGGCACAGATACGCAGTATTTT. This codes for CASSFFSTGTDTQYF.

This clonotype has more than one count but fewer than ten. The rearrangement links TRBV24-1 to TRBJ2-5; a weak D match, TRBD2 (7 bases). V was cut by 2 bases and J by 5 bases, with 17 bases left in between. The CDR3 totals 16 residues. The V gene's germline CDR1 is KGHDR and CDR2 SFDVKD. The CDR3 DNA follows: TGTGCCACCAGTGATTCGTCGGGGGGCTTACCGGAGACCCAGTACTTC. Translating it yields CATSDSSGGLPETQYF.

This clonotype was counted only a few times. V is TRBV19 and J is TRBJ2-5; 8 positions agree with TRBD2. CDR3 length equals 12 residues. Per the germline V gene, CDR1 is LNHDA and CDR2 is SQIVND (reference sequence). V was pared by 10 bases and J by 5 bases, with 6 bases of the junction left unmatched. The CDR3 sequence: CATNAGGETQYF. The CDR3 coding sequence is TGTGCCACGAACGCGGGGGGTGAGACCCAGTACTTC.